This T cell receptor beta chain was identified during a study of cytomegalovirus exposure and HLA in healthy donors. The CDR3 is 17 amino acids. Germline trimming cut 2 bases from V and 0 bases from J; bases unmatched to any gene: 6. The germline CDR1 and CDR2 sequences are KGHSH and LQKENI. Whole-study findings and limits: In a later analysis, an Asian-associated ancestry cluster reportedly showed fewer N-insertions than the roughly 650-donor mean. Researchers left out some V segments, among them TRBV6-2 and TRBV6-3, as indistinguishable. A later look showed TCR association rates differing by HLA locus, highest for DRB1 and lowest for HLA-C.

With respect to this clone: Its antigen is as yet unknown.

It was with 60 Vbeta and 13 Jbeta primers that the PCR ran. As originally analysed: Unique TCR beta chains totaled some 80 million in a later count, with roughly 10 million of them shared. Sequencing used immunoSEQ multiplex PCR; TCRdb keeps in-frame clones, though not all of them. Clonal size and the V and J genes are those of that table, whereas D and trimming came from the DNA. This repertoire shows around 140,000 clones, approximately 80% found once; its top ten account for 2.5% to 3%. The sample taken for sequencing was PBMCs. V usage is TRBV18 and J usage is TRBJ2-3; 9 positions agree with TRBD2. The source is a female donor in good health and CMV-seronegative. The CDR3 protein is CASSPARLAASTDTQYF. For the CDR3, the DNA is TGTGCCAGCTCACCAGCCAGACTAGCGGCTAGCACAGATACGCAGTATTTT.